Below are 30 T cell receptor beta chains sequenced from a single sample in a study of shared clonotypes between healthy human individuals. Libraries were prepared by immunoSEQ multiplex PCR; TCRdb keeps only in-frame clonotypes and omits some of them. Of roughly 2.6 million clones in the sample, 85% to 95% were seen once. The material sequenced was naive CD4+ T cells sorted from blood. Described subset: CD45RA+ positively selected. The receptors originated from a man younger than 30 in good health.

This chain links TRBV10-3 with TRBJ1-1, with TRBD1 identical over 7 bases. CDR3 size: 14 residues. The germline V gene has CDR1 ENHRY and CDR2 SYGVKD. V was clipped by 6 bases and J by 0 bases; unmatched bases: 4. The CDR3 sequence: CAISAGGMNTEAFF. Written as DNA, the CDR3 is TGTGCCATCAGCGCAGGGGGAATGAACACTGAAGCTTTCTTT.

This chain joins TRBV18 and TRBJ2-7; 7 bases align to TRBD1. V gave up 3 bases and J gave up 4 bases; unmatched junction bases: 9. CDR3 length equals 15 residues. Looked up from germline, CDR1 is KGHSH and CDR2 is LQKENI. The CDR3 here is CASSPVTGVGYEQYF. The CDR3 DNA reads TGTGCCAGCTCACCGGTAACAGGGGTTGGGTACGAGCAGTACTTC.

As regards this clone: Other nucleotide sequences from this sample produce the same CDR3. For the CDR3, the DNA is TGCGCCAGCAGCTTGGAGGGGTTTGGAAACACCATATATTTT. As protein: CASSLEGFGNTIYF. The chain couples TRBV5-1 to TRBJ1-3, with D possibly TRBD1 on 5 matching bases. Germline V gene data show CDR1 as SGHRS and CDR2 as YFSETQ. Trimming took 0 bases from V and 3 from J, leaving 7 bases between them. The length of the CDR3 is 14 residues.

About this clone: In the same sample, other DNA sequences code for this CDR3. V and J are TRBV30 and TRBJ1-6; 7 bases align to TRBD1. Germline CDR1 and CDR2: GTSNPN and SVGIG (reference sequence). CDR3 length: 14 residues. J gave up 5 bases and V 0 bases, and 1 base lay outside the gene matches. CDR3 sequence reads: CAWSVGTDNSPLHF. The CDR3 DNA reads TGTGCCTGGAGTGTGGGGACAGATAATTCACCCCTCCACTTT.

This clone has only one observation. The CDR3 region has the DNA TGTGCCAGCAGCCACCCCCCAACTAATGAAAAACTGTTTTTT. Protein: CASSHPPTNEKLFF. The chain has TRBV5-6 and TRBJ1-4; no clear D. V lost 4 bases to trimming and J lost 0 bases, with 7 bases between them. Germline V CDR1 and CDR2: SGHDT, YYEEEE. This CDR3 region has 14 residues.

The chain recombines TRBV7-2 with TRBJ2-1, with 8 bases lining up with TRBD2. The CDR3 runs to 14 residues. J was trimmed by 6 bases and V by 3 bases; bases with no gene match: 4. Germline CDR1 reads SGHTA; CDR2 reads FQGNSA. The DNA of the CDR3 is TGTGCCAGCAGCTTCGGACTAGCACCCAATGAGCAGTTCTTC. This sequence encodes CASSFGLAPNEQFF.

The chain links TRBV9 to TRBJ2-1, with TRBD2 identical over 9 bases. Trimming took 3 bases from V and 0 from J; bases not matched to a gene: 19. This CDR3 has 21 amino acids. Germline CDR1 is SGDLS and CDR2 is YYNGEE. The CDR3 DNA reads TGTGCCAGCAGCGCCACTGTAGCGGGGGACTATATTTTGAGCTCCTACAATGAGCAGTTCTTC. This gives the protein CASSATVAGDYILSSYNEQFF.

This sequence joins TRBV2 and TRBJ2-3, with D possibly being TRBD2 (5 bases). CDR3 length: 13 amino acids. V was shortened by 1 base and J by 9 bases, with 11 bases between the two germline ends. Germline lookup yields CDR1 SNHLY and CDR2 FYNNEI. Here the CDR3 reads CASSEDFGKTQYF. CDR3 bases: TGTGCCAGCAGTGAAGACTTCGGGAAGACGCAGTATTTT.

This chain links TRBV5-4 with TRBJ2-3, with 8 nucleotides matching TRBD2. This CDR3 spans 15 amino acids. The germline V gene encodes CDR1 SGHNT and CDR2 YYREEE (reference sequence). Trimming at V came to 2 bases and at J to 5 bases, leaving 7 bases not matched to a gene. The CDR3 spells CASSFKAGGIDTQYF. The DNA for the CDR3 is TGTGCCAGCAGCTTCAAGGCGGGGGGAATAGATACGCAGTATTTT.

The genes are TRBV6-1 and TRBJ2-4; the D gene is possibly TRBD2 (8 bases). Between the trimmed V and J ends, which lost 3 bases and 0 bases, there was a span of 24 bases. This CDR3 contains 20 residues. CDR1 MNHNS and CDR2 SASEGT come from the germline V gene. CDR3 amino acids: CASSDGLAGYRGLAKNIQYF. DNA of the CDR3: TGTGCCAGCAGTGATGGTCTAGCGGGTTATAGGGGGCTAGCCAAAAACATTCAGTACTTC.

CDR3 sequence (DNA): TGTGCCAGCACCCGTAGCGGGGCGGAAAACACCATATATTTT. Translation: CASTRSGAENTIYF. The genes are TRBV6-5 and TRBJ1-3, with D tentatively TRBD1 (5 bases). V was clipped by 7 bases and J by 6 bases, with 16 bases between them. Germline lookup yields CDR1 MNHEY and CDR2 SVGAGI. The CDR3 runs to 14 residues.

The J gene is TRBJ1-1, the V gene TRBV5-1; D gene uncertain. Trimming removed 8 bases at V and 4 bases at J, with 18 bases between. The CDR3 is made up of 14 amino acids. Germline lookup yields CDR1 SGHRS and CDR2 YFSETQ. DNA of the CDR3: TGCGCCAGTACCTCTCTAGGGCGGACCACTGAAGCTTTCTTT. It encodes CASTSLGRTTEAFF.

J is TRBJ1-5 and V is TRBV2, with 10 bases matching TRBD1. V dropped 7 bases and J dropped 6; count of bases not matched to a gene: 9. Germline CDR1 SNHLY, CDR2 FYNNEI. This CDR3 region has 15 residues. In nucleotides, the CDR3 is TGTGCCAGCACGCGTGGGGACAGGGGAGGTCAGCCCCAGCATTTT. Translated: CASTRGDRGGQPQHF.

To note about this clone: The same CDR3 also results from other DNA sequences found in this sample. The rearrangement uses TRBV7-2 and TRBJ1-5; D gene ambiguous. Germline loops: CDR1 SGHTA, CDR2 FQGNSA. There are 11 residues in the CDR3. Trimming took off 1 base at V and 9 bases at J, with 4 bases between the two ends. Here the CDR3 DNA reads TGTGCCAGCAGCTTAGGCGGGCCCCAGCATTTT. Amino acid sequence: CASSLGGPQHF.

This chain uses TRBV27 with TRBJ1-2; D is uncertain. Germline CDR1 MNHEY, CDR2 SMNVEV (reference sequence). V shed 2 bases and J shed 8 bases, with 15 bases lying between them. This CDR3 has 14 residues. The CDR3 spells CASSLRPAGRGYTF. The DNA of the CDR3 is TGTGCCAGCAGTTTAAGGCCGGCCGGAAGGGGCTACACCTTC.

The V and J genes are TRBV6-1 and TRBJ2-1; TRBD1 matches at 8 bases. The J segment lost 7 bases and the V segment lost 7 bases, leaving 12 bases of the junction unmatched. The CDR3 consists of 15 residues. CDR1 is MNHNS, CDR2 SASEGT, per germline. CDR3 bases: TGTGCCAGCATGCAGGGGGCTACCGTTGTGAATGAGCAGTTCTTC. Its translation: CASMQGATVVNEQFF.

The chain uses TRBV7-2 and TRBJ2-3; D is possibly TRBD2 (5 bases). This CDR3 is 13 amino acids long. The germline V gene has CDR1 SGHTA and CDR2 FQGNSA. The V gene lost 1 base and the J gene lost 6 bases, with 8 bases spanning the gap. DNA of the CDR3: TGTGCCAGCAGCTTAGTGCGGGCGGATACGCAGTATTTT. As protein: CASSLVRADTQYF.

This chain joins TRBV28 and TRBJ1-6; 7 bases agree with TRBD1. The CDR3 spans 17 residues. V lost 6 bases, J lost 0 bases, and 8 bases stayed unmatched. CDR1 and CDR2 from the germline V gene are MDHEN and SYDVKM. CDR3 sequence reads: CASRTGAVSSYNSPLHF. For the CDR3, the DNA is TGTGCCAGCAGAACAGGGGCCGTGAGCTCCTATAATTCACCCCTCCACTTT.

V usage is TRBV18 and J usage is TRBJ2-7; D is undetermined. Trimming took 0 bases from V and 2 from J, leaving 8 bases between them. This CDR3 region has 14 residues. Looked up from germline, CDR1 is KGHSH and CDR2 is LQKENI. CDR3 nucleotides: TGTGCCAGCTCACCACCGAACCAGGCCTACGAGCAGTACTTC. This codes for CASSPPNQAYEQYF.

The chain employs TRBV5-1 and TRBJ1-4; 7 nucleotides line up with TRBD1. Germline V gives CDR1 SGHRS, CDR2 YFSETQ. The CDR3 loop spans 16 amino acids. V shed 4 bases and J 0 bases; nucleotides not matched to a gene: 6. CDR3 nucleotides: TGCGCCAGCAGCACCGGACAGGATGCAACTAATGAAAAACTGTTTTTT. Protein product: CASSTGQDATNEKLFF.

This chain links TRBV4-3 with TRBJ2-3; 10 bases map to TRBD2. This CDR3 region has 18 residues. V gave up 0 bases and J gave up 2 bases; unmatched junction bases: 8. Germline lookup yields CDR1 LGHNA and CDR2 YSLEER. CDR3 sequence: CASSQDWVAGGSTDTQYF. The CDR3 bases are TGCGCCAGCAGCCAAGATTGGGTAGCGGGAGGATCCACAGATACGCAGTATTTT.

This clone was recorded once. This chain uses TRBV11-3 with TRBJ2-1; D unclear. Germline CDR1 and CDR2: SGHNT and YENEEA. The CDR3 is made up of 13 amino acids. Trimming cost V 3 bases and J 9 bases, with 12 bases left between them. CDR3 DNA sequence: TGTGCCAGCAGCTTCTCATTGGGTGGTGAGCAGTTCTTC. This gives the protein CASSFSLGGEQFF.

As to this clone: At one end, the junction sequence differs from germline, possibly due to a read error. The same CDR3 also results from other DNA sequences found in this sample. The chain uses TRBV2 and TRBJ1-1; D is perhaps TRBD1 (5 bases). CDR1 and CDR2 (germline): SNHLY, FYNNEI. CDR3 size: 12 residues. CDR3 in DNA: TGTGCCAGCAGTGTAGCCGGGGCTGAGGCTTTCTTT. Residues: CASSVAGAEAFF.

The chain employs TRBV9 and TRBJ1-1, with no clear D. CDR1 SGDLS and CDR2 YYNGEE come from the germline V gene. The CDR3 consists of 14 residues. The V end was cut by 0 bases, the J end by 1 base, with 7 bases between. The CDR3 bases are TGTGCCAGCAGCGTAGGAATAGGGAACACTGAAGCTTTCTTT. Residues: CASSVGIGNTEAFF.

The chain recombines TRBV6-6 with TRBJ2-7; 8 bases align to TRBD1. The CDR3 has 16 residues. Germline V gives CDR1 MNHNY, CDR2 SVGAGI (reference sequence). Trimming removed 2 bases from V and 6 bases from J; junction bases left unmatched: 12. CDR3 DNA: TGTGCCAGCAGTTACACGCGTCCCCGGACAGGGCCCGAGCAGTACTTC. Protein sequence: CASSYTRPRTGPEQYF.

CDR3 DNA: TGTGCCACCGACCCTAGCGGGGTGAAGGAGCAGTTCTTC. Its protein product is CATDPSGVKEQFF. This chain connects TRBV2 to TRBJ2-1; the match to TRBD2 covers 9 bases. After removal of 10 bases from V and 10 bases from J, the junction contained 11 bases not matched to a gene. Germline V gene lookup returns CDR1 SNHLY and CDR2 FYNNEI. The CDR3 is made up of 13 amino acids.

The V and J genes are TRBV30 and TRBJ1-3; no clear D. Germline CDR1 GTSNPN, CDR2 SVGIG (reference sequence). V shed 5 bases and J shed 5 bases, with 7 bases lying between them. This CDR3 has 11 amino acids. The chain's CDR3 is CAWRVRNTIYF. The CDR3 DNA sequence: TGTGCCTGGCGGGTACGAAACACCATATATTTT.

V usage is TRBV7-2 and J usage is TRBJ2-3; TRBD2 aligns across 8 bases. Germline CDR1 reads SGHTA; CDR2 reads FQGNSA. CDR3 length: 16 residues. Trimming took 1 base from V and 4 from J; bases not matched to a gene: 7. The DNA of the CDR3 is TGTGCCAGCAGCTTAGTTCTAGCGGGTAGCGCAGATACGCAGTATTTT. Translated, it gives CASSLVLAGSADTQYF.

The chain employs TRBV6-5 and TRBJ2-3; D may be TRBD2 (6 bases). The CDR3 has 14 amino acids. From germline, CDR1 is MNHEY and CDR2 SVGAGI. Trimming stripped 6 bases from V and 2 bases from J, with 12 bases between. The CDR3 sequence: CASRAGRITDTQYF. DNA of the CDR3: TGTGCCAGCAGAGCGGGCAGAATCACAGATACGCAGTATTTT.

The chain joins TRBV30 to TRBJ1-1; weak D call: TRBD1 (6 bases). Germline V gene sequence: CDR1 GTSNPN, CDR2 SVGIG (reference sequence). The CDR3 has 15 residues. With 0 bases removed from V and 6 bases from J, the gap between germline ends came to 17 bases. The CDR3 DNA is TGTGCCTGGAGTGTCTTGAGGGGGGCGCGATCTGAAGCTTTCTTT. Encoded protein: CAWSVLRGARSEAFF. The full variable domain, with the rest looked up from reference TRBV30 and TRBJ1-1, is SQTIHQWPATLVQPVGSPLSLECTVEGTSNPNLYWYRQAAGRGLQLLFYSVGIGQISSEVPQNLSASRPQDRQFILSSKKLLLSDSGFYLCAWSVLRGARSEAFFGQGTRLTVV.